This TCR beta chain was sequenced in a study of blood T cells in healthy people across ages. Trimming cost V 4 bases and J 2 bases; bases outside gene matches: 11. The germline CDR1 and CDR2 sequences are MDHEN and SYDVKM. The CDR3 spans 17 residues. A J-beta primer mix and a sample-barcoded 5' primer were used in a second PCR of roughly 6 to 12 cycles. TCRdb re-analysed the 5' RACE reads in MiXCR, keeping a single row per CDR3 protein. There are fewer than 1.5 million distinct CDR3 sequences in the sample; about 43% occur only once, and 7% to 9% lies in the top ten. This clonotype was seen only a few times.

The chain employs TRBV28 and TRBJ2-3, with 8 bases matching TRBD1. The TCR was taken from a woman younger than 30 in good health. Sequenced input: blood. As DNA, the CDR3 is TGTGCCAGCAGTTACCCCTCCAGACAGGGGCCCACAGATACGCAGTATTTT. It is translated as CASSYPSRQGPTDTQYF.